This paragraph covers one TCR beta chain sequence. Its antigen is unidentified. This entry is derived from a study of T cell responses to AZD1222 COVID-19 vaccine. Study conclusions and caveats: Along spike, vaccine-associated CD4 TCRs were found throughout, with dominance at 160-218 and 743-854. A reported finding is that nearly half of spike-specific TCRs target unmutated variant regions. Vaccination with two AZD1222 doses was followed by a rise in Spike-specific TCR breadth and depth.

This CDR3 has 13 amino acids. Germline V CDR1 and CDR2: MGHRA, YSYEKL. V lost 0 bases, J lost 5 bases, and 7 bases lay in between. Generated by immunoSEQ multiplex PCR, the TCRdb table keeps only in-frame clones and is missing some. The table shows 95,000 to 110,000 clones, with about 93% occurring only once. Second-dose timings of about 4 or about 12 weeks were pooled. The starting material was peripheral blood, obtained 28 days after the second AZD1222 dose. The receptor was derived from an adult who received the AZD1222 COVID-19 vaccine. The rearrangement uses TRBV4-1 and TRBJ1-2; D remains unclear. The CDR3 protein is CASSQDLAYGYTF. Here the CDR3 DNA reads TGCGCCAGCAGCCAAGATCTAGCTTATGGCTACACCTTC.